The 25 T cell receptor beta chains below were found in one sample sequenced in a study of spatial heterogeneity in lung cancer. Time point reported: sample taken at primary tumor resection. TCRdb fed the 5' RACE reads into MiXCR, producing one record per CDR3 protein. The sample lists tens of thousands of distinct CDR3 sequences; around 3.1% were seen once. Here the sequenced sample was normal lung tissue next to the tumor, taken at surgery. The receptors were gathered from a male donor with early-stage non-small cell lung cancer.

This clonotype was counted ten times or more. This chain joins TRBV28 and TRBJ2-3; D may be TRBD2 (6 bases). CDR1 is MDHEN, CDR2 SYDVKM, per germline. The V end was cut by 7 bases, the J end by 1 base, with 12 bases between. The CDR3 runs 14 residues. As DNA, the CDR3 is TGTGCCAGCAAGTTTCCTAGCGGCACAGATACGCAGTATTTT. Translating it yields CASKFPSGTDTQYF.

This clonotype has only a few counts. The chain couples TRBV7-2 to TRBJ2-7; D possibly corresponds to TRBD1 (5 bases). V was shortened by 1 base and J by 6 bases, with 13 bases between the two germline ends. Germline CDR1 SGHTA, CDR2 FQGNSA. The CDR3 has 14 amino acids. CDR3 region: CASSLGQIPSEQYF. The CDR3 coding sequence is TGTGCCAGCAGCTTAGGACAGATCCCGTCCGAGCAGTACTTC.

This clonotype showed up many times. J is TRBJ2-2 and V is TRBV9; D perhaps matches TRBD2 (5 bases). This CDR3 is built from 14 residues. Germline V gene data show CDR1 as SGDLS and CDR2 as YYNGEE. The V and J ends lost 6 bases and 7 bases respectively, with 16 bases between them. The chain's CDR3 is CASKTELRDGELFF. The CDR3 DNA sequence: TGTGCCAGCAAAACCGAGCTACGGGACGGGGAGCTGTTTTTT.

This clonotype was counted only a few times. The chain is built from TRBV5-1 and TRBJ2-1, with TRBD1 matching 12 bases. The CDR3 has 14 residues. From germline, CDR1 is SGHRS and CDR2 YFSETQ. J gave up 6 bases and V 5 bases, and 3 bases lay outside the gene matches. The CDR3 here is CASRGTGGGNEQFF. CDR3 sequence (DNA): TGCGCCAGCAGAGGGACAGGGGGCGGCAATGAGCAGTTCTTC.

This clonotype was seen repeatedly, ten times or more. The chain employs TRBV27 and TRBJ1-2; TRBD1 is a possible D gene (5 bases). Germline V gives CDR1 MNHEY, CDR2 SMNVEV (reference sequence). CDR3 length equals 16 residues. V lost 5 bases and J 2 bases, leaving 18 bases between the germline ends. CDR3 region: CASSPLSGTVNYGYTF. CDR3 sequence (DNA): TGTGCCAGCAGTCCGTTGTCCGGGACGGTGAACTATGGCTACACCTTC.

This clonotype appeared many times. CDR3 protein: CASSLSSVPGNSYEQYF. In nucleotides, the CDR3 is TGTGCCAGCAGTTTATCGTCCGTTCCAGGGAACTCCTACGAGCAGTACTTC. The chain couples TRBV27 to TRBJ2-7, with D perhaps matching TRBD1 (5 bases). The germline CDR1 and CDR2 sequences are MNHEY and SMNVEV (reference sequence). The CDR3 consists of 17 residues. Trimming shortened V by 0 bases and J by 0 bases, and 15 bases separated the two germline ends.

A few counts support this clonotype. The V and J genes are TRBV7-8 and TRBJ2-5; TRBD2 is a possible D gene (5 bases). Germline V lookup: CDR1 SGHVS, CDR2 FQNEAQ. The V and J ends lost 6 bases and 0 bases respectively, with 5 bases between them. This CDR3 is 12 amino acids long. The CDR3 nucleotides read TGTGCCAGCAGACTAGACCAAGAGACCCAGTACTTC. Its translation: CASRLDQETQYF.

This clonotype has at least ten counts. The V and J genes are TRBV20-1 and TRBJ2-3; 15 bases are a match to TRBD2. After removal of 6 bases from V and 4 bases from J, the junction contained 5 bases not matched to a gene. The CDR3 spans 15 residues. The germline V gene encodes CDR1 DFQATT and CDR2 SNEGSKA (reference sequence). The CDR3 nucleotides read TGCAGTGCCAGGGGACTAGCGGGAGGCTCAGATACGCAGTATTTT. This gives the protein CSARGLAGGSDTQYF.

This clonotype was observed at least ten times. The V gene is TRBV6-1, the J gene TRBJ1-3; no clear D gene. This CDR3 is 11 amino acids long. Germline values: CDR1 MNHNS, CDR2 SASEGT. The V gene lost 6 bases and the J gene lost 8 bases, with 8 bases spanning the gap. CDR3 in amino acids: CASSLTYTIYF. Here the CDR3 DNA reads TGTGCCAGCAGCCTAACCTACACCATATATTTT.

This clonotype was counted ten times or more. The chain employs TRBV7-2 and TRBJ1-1; no definite D call. This CDR3 spans 15 amino acids. Germline V gene lookup returns CDR1 SGHTA and CDR2 FQGNSA. V lost 1 base and J 4 bases, leaving 13 bases between the germline ends. The CDR3: CASSLGEVYSTEAFF. In nucleotides, the CDR3 is TGTGCCAGCAGCTTAGGGGAGGTGTACAGCACTGAAGCTTTCTTT.

This clonotype appeared many times. The chain couples TRBV12-3 or TRBV12-4 to TRBJ2-1; 8 nucleotides line up with TRBD2. The CDR3 is 15 amino acids. V was clipped by 6 bases and J by 6 bases; unmatched bases: 10. CDR3 nucleotides: TGTGCCAGCAGCCTAGGGGCGGGGGGCCTCAATGAGCAGTTCTTC. It is translated as CASSLGAGGLNEQFF.

This clonotype was observed at least ten times. V usage is TRBV4-2 and J usage is TRBJ2-7, with TRBD2 matching 11 bases. The germline CDR1 and CDR2 sequences are LGHNA and YNFKEQ. V trimming: 3 bases; J trimming: 3 bases; junction bases outside the gene matches: 4. The CDR3 consists of 15 residues. In nucleotides, the CDR3 is TGTGCCAGCAGCCAGATGACTAGCGGGGACTACGAGCAGTACTTC. It encodes CASSQMTSGDYEQYF.

Ten or more counts support this clonotype. The chain employs TRBV21-1 and TRBJ1-2. TRBV21-1 corresponds to a pseudogene. The CDR3 runs to 10 residues. Written as DNA, the CDR3 is TGTGCCAGCATCTACGGAGGCTACACCTTC. This gives the protein CASIYGGYTF.

This clonotype has at least ten counts. This sequence joins TRBV5-4 and TRBJ1-6; maybe TRBD1 (5 bases). The CDR3 loop spans 16 amino acids. CDR1 and CDR2 (germline): SGHNT, YYREEE (reference sequence). Trimming shortened V by 2 bases and J by 0 bases, and 9 bases separated the two germline ends. This chain's CDR3 is CASSLTGSSYNSPLHF. The CDR3 nucleotides are TGTGCCAGCAGCTTAACAGGATCCTCCTATAATTCACCCCTCCACTTT.

This clonotype appeared many times. The chain recombines TRBV29-1 with TRBJ1-1; D may be TRBD1 (6 bases). The CDR3 runs to 12 residues. Germline assignment: CDR1 SQVTM and CDR2 ANQGSEA. V dropped 7 bases and J dropped 4 bases, with 13 bases sitting between them. CDR3 sequence reads: CSALQGGTEAFF. CDR3 nucleotide sequence: TGCAGCGCCTTACAGGGTGGCACTGAAGCTTTCTTT.

This clonotype was seen at least ten times. The rearrangement joins TRBV20-1 to TRBJ2-7; D is ambiguous. The CDR3 consists of 12 residues. Per germline, CDR1 DFQATT and CDR2 SNEGSKA (reference sequence). The V end was cut by 4 bases, the J end by 0 bases, with 7 bases between. Here the CDR3 reads CSATLSSYEQYF. The CDR3 DNA is TGCAGTGCTACGTTGAGCTCCTACGAGCAGTACTTC.

Remarks on this clonotype: This may arise from a read error, as a much more abundant clone is one base away. The chain uses TRBV28 and TRBJ2-4; D is ambiguous. Trimming cost V 5 bases and J 7 bases, with 15 bases left between them. The germline CDR1 and CDR2 sequences are MDHEN and SYDVKM. The CDR3 loop spans 14 amino acids. The CDR3 coding sequence is TGTGCCAGCAGTCCCCACTCGACCAGGAACATTCAGTACTTC. It yields the protein CASSPHSTRNIQYF.

This clonotype showed up just a few times. V is TRBV11-2 and J is TRBJ2-7; perhaps TRBD1 as D (6 bases). CDR3 length: 13 residues. Trimming shortened V by 4 bases and J by 1 base, and 8 bases separated the two germline ends. Germline CDR1 reads SGHAT; CDR2 reads FQNNGV. For the CDR3, the DNA is TGTGCCAGCAGCTGGACAGTTTCCTACGAGCAGTACTTC. This codes for CASSWTVSYEQYF.

This clonotype has a count of ten or more. The chain carries TRBV27 and TRBJ1-1; D is perhaps TRBD1 (6 bases). This CDR3 is built from 17 residues. CDR1 and CDR2 (germline): MNHEY, SMNVEV (reference sequence). V was cut by 2 bases and J by 0 bases, with 16 bases left in between. The CDR3 sequence is CASSLGWGLEMNTEAFF. In nucleotides, the CDR3 is TGTGCCAGCAGTTTAGGTTGGGGGCTGGAGATGAACACTGAAGCTTTCTTT.

Notes on this clonotype: A much larger clone differs by one base, so this may be a read error. V gene TRBV27 combines with J gene TRBJ2-7; TRBD2 matches 7 bases. The trim removed 8 bases at V and 7 bases at J, leaving 5 bases unmatched. CDR3 length: 11 amino acids. From germline, CDR1 is MNHEY and CDR2 SMNVEV (reference sequence). The CDR3 protein is CASGRVMEQYF. As DNA, the CDR3 is TGTGCCAGCGGGAGGGTGATGGAGCAGTACTTC.

This clonotype has a count of ten or more. The chain has TRBV10-3 and TRBJ1-6; D remains unclear. Trimming took 3 bases from V and 8 from J, leaving 11 bases between them. Germline-derived CDR1 and CDR2 are ENHRY and SYGVKD. This CDR3 has 14 residues. In DNA form, the CDR3 reads TGTGCCATCAGTGACGGAGTCAAATATTCACCCCTCCACTTT. Its translation: CAISDGVKYSPLHF.

This clonotype occurred many times. This chain connects TRBV14 to TRBJ1-1; possibly TRBD1 for D (6 bases). The germline CDR1 and CDR2 sequences are SGHDN and FVKESK. This CDR3 comprises 12 residues. V lost 3 bases to trimming and J lost 5 bases, with 7 bases between them. In DNA form, the CDR3 reads TGTGCCAGCAGCCATACAGGGACTGAAGCTTTCTTT. Amino acid sequence: CASSHTGTEAFF.

There are many counts of this clonotype. This chain uses TRBV19 with TRBJ1-2; TRBD1 aligns across 9 bases. The CDR3 is made up of 12 amino acids. V lost 8 bases to trimming and J lost 8 bases; unmatched junction nucleotides: 6. Per germline, CDR1 LNHDA and CDR2 SQIVND (reference sequence). Written as DNA, the CDR3 is TGTGCCAGTCGTACAGGGGGCGTGGGCTACACCTTC. Its translation is CASRTGGVGYTF.

There are many counts of this clonotype. The chain combines TRBV5-1 with TRBJ1-6; a weak D match, TRBD1 (5 bases). Trimming left V 3 bases short and J 5 bases short, with 12 bases between. CDR3 length: 15 amino acids. Looked up from germline, CDR1 is SGHRS and CDR2 is YFSETQ. The CDR3 bases are TGCGCCAGCAGCTGGGGACCGATGAATAATTCACCCCTCCACTTT. Translated: CASSWGPMNNSPLHF.

This clonotype showed up many times. The V call is TRBV6-1, the J call TRBJ2-3; perhaps TRBD2 as D (5 bases). V lost 3 bases and J 4 bases, leaving 5 bases between the germline ends. The CDR3 length is 12 residues. Germline-derived CDR1 and CDR2 are MNHNS and SASEGT. DNA of the CDR3: TGTGCCAGCAGTGACGGGGCAGATACGCAGTATTTT. Its protein is CASSDGADTQYF.